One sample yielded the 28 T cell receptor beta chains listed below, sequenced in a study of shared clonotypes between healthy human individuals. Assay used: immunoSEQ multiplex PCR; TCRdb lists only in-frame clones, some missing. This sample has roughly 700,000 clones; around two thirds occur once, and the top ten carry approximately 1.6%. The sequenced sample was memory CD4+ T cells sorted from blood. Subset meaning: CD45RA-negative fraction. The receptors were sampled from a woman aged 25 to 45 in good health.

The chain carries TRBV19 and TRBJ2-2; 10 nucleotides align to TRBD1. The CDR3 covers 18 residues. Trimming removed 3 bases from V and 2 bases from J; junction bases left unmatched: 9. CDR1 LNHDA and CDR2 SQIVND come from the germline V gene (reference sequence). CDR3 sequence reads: CASSIATGGASNTGELFF. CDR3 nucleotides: TGTGCCAGTAGTATCGCGACAGGGGGCGCATCCAACACCGGGGAGCTGTTTTTT.

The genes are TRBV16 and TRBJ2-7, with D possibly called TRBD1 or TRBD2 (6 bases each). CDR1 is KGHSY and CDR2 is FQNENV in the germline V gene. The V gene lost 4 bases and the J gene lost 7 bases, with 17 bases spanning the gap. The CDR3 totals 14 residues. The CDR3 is CASSRPLGGLEQYF. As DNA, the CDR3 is TGTGCCAGCAGCCGCCCCCTCGGGGGCCTGGAGCAGTACTTC.

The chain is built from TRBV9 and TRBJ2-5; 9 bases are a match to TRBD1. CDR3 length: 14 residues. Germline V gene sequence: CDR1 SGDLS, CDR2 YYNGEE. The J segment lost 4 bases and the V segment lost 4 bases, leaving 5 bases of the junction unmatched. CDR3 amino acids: CASSPGTGRETQYF. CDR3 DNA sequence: TGTGCCAGCAGCCCAGGGACAGGGCGAGAGACCCAGTACTTC.

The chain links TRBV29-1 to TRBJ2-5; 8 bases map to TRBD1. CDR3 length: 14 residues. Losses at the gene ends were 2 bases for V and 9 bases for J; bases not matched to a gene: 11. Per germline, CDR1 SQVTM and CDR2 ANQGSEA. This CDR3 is CSVERQGPPRAQYF. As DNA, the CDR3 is TGCAGCGTTGAACGACAGGGGCCACCTCGGGCCCAGTACTTC.

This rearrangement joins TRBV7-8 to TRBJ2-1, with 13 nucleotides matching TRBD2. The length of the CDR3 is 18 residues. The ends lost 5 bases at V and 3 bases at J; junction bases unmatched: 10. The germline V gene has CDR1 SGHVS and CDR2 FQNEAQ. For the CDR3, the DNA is TGTGCCAGCAGCCCGCCCCGCCGGACTAGCGGGGGCTACAATGAGCAGTTCTTC. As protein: CASSPPRRTSGGYNEQFF.

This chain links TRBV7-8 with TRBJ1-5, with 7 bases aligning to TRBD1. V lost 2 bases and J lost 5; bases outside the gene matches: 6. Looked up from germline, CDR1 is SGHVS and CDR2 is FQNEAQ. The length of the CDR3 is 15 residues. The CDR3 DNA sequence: TGTGCCAGCAGCTTAAGCAGGGGGAATGATCAGCCCCAGCATTTT. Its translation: CASSLSRGNDQPQHF. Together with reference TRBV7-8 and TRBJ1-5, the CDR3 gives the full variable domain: GAGVSQSPRYKVAKRGQDVALRCDPISGHVSLFWYQQALGQGPEFLTYFQNEAQLDKSGLPSDRFFAERPEGSVSTLKIQRTQQEDSAVYLCASSLSRGNDQPQHFGDGTRLSIL.

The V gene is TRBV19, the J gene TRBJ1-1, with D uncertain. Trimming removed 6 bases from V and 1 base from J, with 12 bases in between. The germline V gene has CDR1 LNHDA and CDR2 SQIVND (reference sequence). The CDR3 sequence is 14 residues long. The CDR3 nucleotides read TGTGCCAGTAGAACAACAAACAGGAACACTGAAGCTTTCTTT. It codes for CASRTTNRNTEAFF.

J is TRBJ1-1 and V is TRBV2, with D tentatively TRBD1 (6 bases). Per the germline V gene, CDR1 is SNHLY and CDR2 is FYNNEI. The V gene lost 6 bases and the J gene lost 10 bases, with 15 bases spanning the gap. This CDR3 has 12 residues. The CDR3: CASRDSGPAAFF. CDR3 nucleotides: TGTGCCAGCAGGGACAGCGGCCCAGCAGCTTTCTTT.

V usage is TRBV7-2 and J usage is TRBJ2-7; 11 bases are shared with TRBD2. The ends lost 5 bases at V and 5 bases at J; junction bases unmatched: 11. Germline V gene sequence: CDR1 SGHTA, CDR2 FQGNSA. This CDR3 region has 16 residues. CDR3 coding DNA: TGTGCCAGCAGCCTCGGACTAGCGGGTATCGTCGACGAGCAGTACTTC. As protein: CASSLGLAGIVDEQYF.

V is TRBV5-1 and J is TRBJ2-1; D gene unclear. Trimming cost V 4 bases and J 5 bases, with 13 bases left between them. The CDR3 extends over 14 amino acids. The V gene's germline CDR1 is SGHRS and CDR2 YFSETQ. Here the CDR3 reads CASSGTRLNNEQFF. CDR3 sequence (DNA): TGCGCCAGCAGCGGAACAAGACTGAACAATGAGCAGTTCTTC.

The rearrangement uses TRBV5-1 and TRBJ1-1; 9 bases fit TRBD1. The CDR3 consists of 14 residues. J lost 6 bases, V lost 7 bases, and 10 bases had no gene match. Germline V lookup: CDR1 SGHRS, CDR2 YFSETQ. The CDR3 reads CASGLTGGESEAFF. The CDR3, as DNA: TGCGCCAGCGGATTGACAGGGGGAGAGTCTGAAGCTTTCTTT.

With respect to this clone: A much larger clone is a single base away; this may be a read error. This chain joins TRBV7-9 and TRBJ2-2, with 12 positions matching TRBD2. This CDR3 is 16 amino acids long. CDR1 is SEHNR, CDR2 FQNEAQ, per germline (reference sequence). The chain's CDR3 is CVSSLRLAGVTGELFF. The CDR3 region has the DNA TGTGTCAGCAGCCTACGACTAGCGGGAGTCACCGGGGAGCTGTTTTTT.

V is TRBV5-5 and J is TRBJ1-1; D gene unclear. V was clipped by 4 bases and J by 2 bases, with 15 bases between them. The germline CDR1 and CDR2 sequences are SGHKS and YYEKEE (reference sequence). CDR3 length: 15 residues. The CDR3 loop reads CASSRREGSNTEAFF. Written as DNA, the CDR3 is TGTGCCAGCAGCCGCAGAGAGGGCTCTAACACTGAAGCTTTCTTT.

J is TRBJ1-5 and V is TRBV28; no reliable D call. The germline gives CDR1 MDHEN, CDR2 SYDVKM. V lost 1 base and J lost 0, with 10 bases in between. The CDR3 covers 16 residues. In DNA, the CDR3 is TGTGCCAGCAGTTTATTGCCGGGTTATAGCAATCAGCCCCAGCATTTT. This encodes CASSLLPGYSNQPQHF. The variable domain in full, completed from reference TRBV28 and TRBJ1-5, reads DVKVTQSSRYLVKRTGEKVFLECVQDMDHENMFWYRQDPGLGLRLIYFSYDVKMKEKGDIPEGYSVSREKKERFSLILESASTNQTSMYLCASSLLPGYSNQPQHFGDGTRLSIL.

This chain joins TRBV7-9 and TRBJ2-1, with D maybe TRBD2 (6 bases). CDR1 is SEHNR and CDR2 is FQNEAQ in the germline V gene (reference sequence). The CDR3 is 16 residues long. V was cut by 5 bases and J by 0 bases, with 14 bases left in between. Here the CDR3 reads CASSLSRGGSYNEQFF. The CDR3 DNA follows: TGTGCCAGCAGCCTCAGCCGGGGAGGCTCCTACAATGAGCAGTTCTTC.

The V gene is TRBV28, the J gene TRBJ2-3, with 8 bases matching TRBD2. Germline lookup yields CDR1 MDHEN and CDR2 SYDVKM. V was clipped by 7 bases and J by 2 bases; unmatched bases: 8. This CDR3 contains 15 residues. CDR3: CASTQLGRATDTQYF. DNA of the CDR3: TGTGCCAGCACCCAGCTCGGGAGGGCCACAGATACGCAGTATTTT.

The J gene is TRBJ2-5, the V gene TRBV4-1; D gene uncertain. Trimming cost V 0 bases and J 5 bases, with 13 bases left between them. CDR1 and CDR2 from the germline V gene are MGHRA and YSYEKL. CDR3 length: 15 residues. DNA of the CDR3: TGCGCCAGCAGCCAAGATCCGAAGGAAACGGAGACCCAGTACTTC. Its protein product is CASSQDPKETETQYF.

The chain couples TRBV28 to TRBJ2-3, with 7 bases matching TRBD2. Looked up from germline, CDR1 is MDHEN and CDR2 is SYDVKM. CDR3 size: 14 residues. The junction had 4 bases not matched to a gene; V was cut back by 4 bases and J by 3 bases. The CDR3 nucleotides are TGTGCCAGCAGTTATCGGCGGGAGACAGATACGCAGTATTTT. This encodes CASSYRRETDTQYF.

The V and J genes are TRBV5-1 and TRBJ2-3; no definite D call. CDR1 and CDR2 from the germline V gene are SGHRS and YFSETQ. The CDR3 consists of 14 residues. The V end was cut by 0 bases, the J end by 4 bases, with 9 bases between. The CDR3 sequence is CASSLARVSDTQYF. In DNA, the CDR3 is TGCGCCAGCAGCTTGGCTAGGGTGTCAGATACGCAGTATTTT.

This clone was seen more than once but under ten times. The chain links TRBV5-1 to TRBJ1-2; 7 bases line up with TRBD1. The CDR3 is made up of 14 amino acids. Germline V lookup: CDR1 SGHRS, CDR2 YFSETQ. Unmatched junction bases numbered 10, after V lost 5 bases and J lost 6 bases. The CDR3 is CASSSQGKGDGYTF. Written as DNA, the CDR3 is TGCGCCAGCAGTTCACAGGGGAAAGGGGATGGCTACACCTTC. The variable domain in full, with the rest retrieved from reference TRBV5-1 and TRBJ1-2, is KAGVTQTPRYLIKTRGQQVTLSCSPISGHRSVSWYQQTPGQGLQFLFEYFSETQRNKGNFPGRFSGRQFSNSRSEMNVSTLELGDSALYLCASSSQGKGDGYTFGSGTRLTVV.

For the CDR3, the DNA is TGTGCCAGCAACGGGCCCGGGACCTACGAGCAGTACTTC. It yields the protein CASNGPGTYEQYF. This chain connects TRBV28 to TRBJ2-7; the D gene is possibly TRBD2 (5 bases). CDR1 and CDR2 from the germline V gene are MDHEN and SYDVKM. The CDR3 extends over 13 amino acids. V dropped 7 bases and J dropped 2 bases, with 12 bases sitting between them. Full variable domain (remainder filled in from reference TRBV28 and TRBJ2-7): DVKVTQSSRYLVKRTGEKVFLECVQDMDHENMFWYRQDPGLGLRLIYFSYDVKMKEKGDIPEGYSVSREKKERFSLILESASTNQTSMYLCASNGPGTYEQYFGPGTRLTVT.

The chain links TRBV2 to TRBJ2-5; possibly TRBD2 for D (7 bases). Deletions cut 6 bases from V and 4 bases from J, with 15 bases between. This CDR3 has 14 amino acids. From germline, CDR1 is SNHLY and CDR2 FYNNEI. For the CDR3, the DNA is TGTGCCAGCAGAGATTGGGGGGGGCGAGAGACCCAGTACTTC. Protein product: CASRDWGGRETQYF.

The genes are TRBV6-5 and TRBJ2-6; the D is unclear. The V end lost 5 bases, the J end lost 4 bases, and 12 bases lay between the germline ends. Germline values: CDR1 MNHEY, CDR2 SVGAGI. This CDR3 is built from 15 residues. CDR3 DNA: TGTGCCAGCAGTCGCTTTTACTCCGGGGCCAACGTCCTGACTTTC. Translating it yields CASSRFYSGANVLTF.

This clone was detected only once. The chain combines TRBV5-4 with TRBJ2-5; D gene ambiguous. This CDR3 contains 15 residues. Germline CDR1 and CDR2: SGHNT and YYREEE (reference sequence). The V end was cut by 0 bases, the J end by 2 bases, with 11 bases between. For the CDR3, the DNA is TGTGCCAGCAGCTTGGCCGGGCTAGAGCAAGAGACCCAGTACTTC. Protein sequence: CASSLAGLEQETQYF.

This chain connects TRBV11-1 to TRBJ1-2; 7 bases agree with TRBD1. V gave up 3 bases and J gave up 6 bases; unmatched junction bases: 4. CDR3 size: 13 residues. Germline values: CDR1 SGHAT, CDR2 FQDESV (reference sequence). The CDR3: CASSFRQGHGYTF. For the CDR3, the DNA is TGTGCCAGCAGCTTTAGACAGGGCCATGGCTACACCTTC.

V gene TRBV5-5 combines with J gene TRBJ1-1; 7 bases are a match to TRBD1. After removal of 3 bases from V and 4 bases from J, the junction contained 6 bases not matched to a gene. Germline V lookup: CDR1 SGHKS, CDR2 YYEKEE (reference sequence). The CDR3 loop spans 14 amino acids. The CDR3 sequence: CASSWQTGFTEAFF. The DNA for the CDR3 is TGTGCCAGCAGCTGGCAGACAGGGTTCACTGAAGCTTTCTTT.

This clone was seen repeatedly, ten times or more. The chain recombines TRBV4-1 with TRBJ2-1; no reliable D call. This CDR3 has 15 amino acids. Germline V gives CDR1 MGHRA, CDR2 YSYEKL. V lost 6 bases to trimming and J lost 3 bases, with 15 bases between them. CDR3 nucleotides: TGCGCCAGCAGAGAAGAGAGGACGGACTACAATGAGCAGTTCTTC. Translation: CASREERTDYNEQFF.

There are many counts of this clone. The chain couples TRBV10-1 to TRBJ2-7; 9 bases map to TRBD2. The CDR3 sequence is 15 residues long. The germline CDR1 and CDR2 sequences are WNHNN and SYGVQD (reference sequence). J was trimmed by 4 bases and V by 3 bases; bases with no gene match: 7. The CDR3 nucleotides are TGCGCCAGCAGTGATATTGCTAGCGGGAAGTACGAGCAGTACTTC. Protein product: CASSDIASGKYEQYF.